These 21 T cell receptor beta chains were sequenced from one sample in a study of molecular identifiers for immune sequencing clone quantification. TCRdb redid the calling of the PCR reads with MiXCR, one entry per CDR3 protein. This table has 250,000 to 400,000 distinct CDR3 sequences, 20% to 25% appearing once. Sequencing was carried out using naive CD8+ T cells from blood, with Jurkat cell RNA spiked in. As for subset: FACS-sorted CD8+CD4-CCR7+CD45RA+ naive T cells. These receptors all stem from a human donor in good health. Some libraries in this study had Jurkat cell RNA spiked in.

This clonotype was found a few times. One base away lies a much larger clone, so this may be a sequencing read error. CDR3 bases: TGTGCCGGCAGTGAAGCCGCGGGAAGGTCTCAAGAGACCCAGTACTTC. Its translation is CAGSEAAGRSQETQYF. This chain joins TRBV2 and TRBJ2-5; TRBD2 might be the D (6 bases). The CDR3 runs to 16 residues. Germline lookup yields CDR1 SNHLY and CDR2 FYNNEI.

Concerning this clonotype: Possible read error: a much larger clone is one base away. A read error is likely, as this CDR3 ends without the conserved phenylalanine or tryptophan. The V and J genes are TRBV27 and TRBJ1-5; no clear D. Per the germline V gene, CDR1 is MNHEY and CDR2 is SMNVEV (reference sequence). Trimming pared 10 bases from V and 0 bases from J, leaving 16 bases between. This CDR3 is 15 amino acids long. The CDR3 coding sequence is TGTGCCACCCGAGAGAGAGTGGATAGCAATCAGCCCCAGCATCTT. Its protein product is CATRERVDSNQPQHL.

Comment on this clonotype: A much larger clone is a single base away; this may be a read error. This chain links TRBV5-1 with TRBJ2-7; 10 bases are shared with TRBD2. The CDR3 is 17 amino acids. The germline CDR1 and CDR2 sequences are SGHRS and YFSETQ. CDR3 bases: TGCGGCAGCAGCACATCGGGACTAGCGCCCGTTCTAGCCGAGCAGTACTTC. Amino acids: CGSSTSGLAPVLAEQYF.

The chain uses TRBV28 and TRBJ2-2, with 10 bases aligning to TRBD2. This CDR3 is built from 15 residues. V lost 6 bases, J lost 3 bases, and 4 bases stayed unmatched. The V gene's germline CDR1 is MDHEN and CDR2 SYDVKM. This CDR3 reads CASSQGLAYTGELFF. CDR3 DNA: TGTGCCAGCAGCCAGGGACTAGCGTACACCGGGGAGCTGTTTTTT.

This clonotype was found many times. The CDR3 DNA reads as TGCGCCAGCAGCCAAGACCCGGCGACAACTAATGAAAAACTGTTTTTT. Translation: CASSQDPATTNEKLFF. The chain has TRBV4-1 and TRBJ1-4; no definite D call. The CDR3 sequence is 16 residues long. Germline CDR1 reads MGHRA; CDR2 reads YSYEKL. The V and J ends lost 0 bases and 0 bases respectively, with 8 bases between them.

This clonotype showed up just a few times. J is TRBJ1-5 and V is TRBV19; D not resolved. CDR3 size: 12 residues. Per germline, CDR1 LNHDA and CDR2 SQIVND (reference sequence). V was trimmed by 3 bases and J by 3 bases, leaving 3 bases between them. The CDR3 bases are TGTGCCAGTAGTATCTACAATCAGCCCCAGCATTTT. Protein product: CASSIYNQPQHF.

This clonotype was counted between two and nine times. The chain has TRBV12-3 or TRBV12-4 and TRBJ2-5; maybe TRBD2 (6 bases). The CDR3 is 16 residues long. V was clipped by 2 bases and J by 5 bases, with 18 bases between them. The CDR3 region is CASSLLAPRGEETQYF. DNA of the CDR3: TGTGCCAGCAGTTTACTCGCACCCCGCGGGGAGGAGACCCAGTACTTC.

This clonotype was found many times. V and J are TRBV4-3 and TRBJ2-2; 14 nucleotides line up with TRBD2. Germline CDR1 LGHNA, CDR2 YSLEER. The trim removed 1 base at V and 4 bases at J, leaving 2 bases unmatched. The CDR3 has 17 amino acids. This CDR3 is CASSQGLAGGFTGELFF. The DNA for the CDR3 is TGCGCCAGCAGCCAAGGACTAGCGGGAGGGTTCACCGGGGAGCTGTTTTTT.

This clonotype is a singleton in its sample. A much larger clone sits a single nucleotide away, making a read error possible. The genes are TRBV5-1 and TRBJ2-3; 9 bases align to TRBD1. Looked up from germline, CDR1 is SGHRS and CDR2 is YFSETQ. The CDR3 spans 15 residues. The V gene end was trimmed by 3 bases and the J gene end by 2 bases; junction bases not matched to a gene: 4. DNA of the CDR3: TGCGCCAGCAGCTCGGACAGGGGAATCACAGATACGCAGTATTTT. Encoded protein: CASSSDRGITDTQYF.

This clonotype is a singleton in its sample. No conserved phenylalanine or tryptophan ends this CDR3, so it is likely a read error. This rearrangement joins TRBV27 to TRBJ2-7, with 9 bases matching TRBD2. The germline gives CDR1 MNHEY, CDR2 SMNVEV (reference sequence). V was clipped by 5 bases and J by 7 bases; unmatched bases: 6. The CDR3 runs 13 residues. In DNA, the CDR3 is TGTGCCAGCAGTCTCTACCTAGCGGGGGAGCAGTACCTC. It codes for CASSLYLAGEQYL.

At least ten counts were recorded for this clonotype. The chain joins TRBV7-9 to TRBJ1-1; D is ambiguous. In germline, CDR1 is SEHNR, CDR2 FQNEAQ (reference sequence). The ends were cut back, 3 bases at V and 1 base at J, with 9 bases in the middle. The CDR3 is 14 amino acids. The CDR3 loop is CASSLASKNTEAFF. CDR3 DNA sequence: TGTGCCAGCAGCTTGGCCAGTAAGAACACTGAAGCTTTCTTT.

This clonotype was picked up many times. The rearrangement joins TRBV7-9 to TRBJ2-5; 14 positions match TRBD2. The CDR3 is made up of 17 amino acids. Germline-derived CDR1 and CDR2 are SEHNR and FQNEAQ (reference sequence). The junction had 7 bases not matched to a gene; V was cut back by 5 bases and J by 2 bases. CDR3 DNA sequence: TGTGCCAGCAGCACGGGACTAGCGGGGGTTATACAAGAGACCCAGTACTTC. This gives the protein CASSTGLAGVIQETQYF.

This clonotype has just one count. A junction boundary mismatches the germline segment, possibly from a read error. The genes are TRBV2 and TRBJ2-7; D may be TRBD1 or TRBD2 (5 bases each). CDR3 length: 15 residues. CDR1 and CDR2 from the germline V gene are SNHLY and FYNNEI. The CDR3 loop reads CAGSHTGTGSYEQYF. The CDR3 DNA follows: TGTGCCGGCAGTCACACCGGGACCGGCTCCTACGAGCAGTACTTC. The whole variable domain, filled in from reference TRBV2 and TRBJ2-7, reads EPEVTQTPSHQVTQMGQEVILRCVPISNHLYFYWYRQILGQKVEFLVSFYNNEISEKSEIFDDQFSVERPDGSNFTLKIRSTKLEDSAMYFCAGSHTGTGSYEQYFGPGTRLTVT.

V and J are TRBV24-1 and TRBJ2-2; maybe TRBD1 (6 bases). With 3 bases removed from V and 8 bases from J, the gap between germline ends came to 15 bases. Germline assignment: CDR1 KGHDR and CDR2 SFDVKD. The CDR3 loop spans 15 amino acids. DNA of the CDR3: TGTGCCACCAGTGATCCTGGACAGTCCCCGGGGGAGCTGTTTTTT. Its protein product is CATSDPGQSPGELFF.

This clonotype occurred many times. The V gene is TRBV6-6, the J gene TRBJ2-7; 9 positions match TRBD1. Germline values: CDR1 MNHNY, CDR2 SVGAGI (reference sequence). V lost 0 bases and J lost 5; bases outside the gene matches: 8. CDR3 size: 16 residues. CDR3 region: CASSYSQGQGYHEQYF. In DNA, the CDR3 is TGTGCCAGCAGTTACTCGCAAGGACAGGGGTACCACGAGCAGTACTTC.

The chain links TRBV3-1 to TRBJ2-5; D may be TRBD2 (5 bases). The V end lost 4 bases, the J end lost 5 bases, and 11 bases lay between the germline ends. This CDR3 comprises 13 residues. Germline loops: CDR1 LGHDT, CDR2 YNNKEL (reference sequence). The chain's CDR3 is CASSPDWEETQYF. The DNA for the CDR3 is TGTGCCAGCAGCCCCGACTGGGAGGAGACCCAGTACTTC.

This clonotype showed up many times. The chain joins TRBV12-3 or TRBV12-4 to TRBJ2-7, with a tentative D call TRBD1 (5 bases). The CDR3 covers 12 residues. V was trimmed by 1 base and J by 7 bases, leaving 8 bases between them. The CDR3 region has the DNA TGTGCCAGCAGTTTAGAGACAGTAGAGCAGTACTTC. It specifies CASSLETVEQYF.

This clonotype occurred a few times. The chain combines TRBV6-2 or TRBV6-3 with TRBJ2-7; 14 bases align to TRBD2. Trimming at V came to 7 bases and at J to 3 bases, leaving 8 bases not matched to a gene. This CDR3 has 16 amino acids. Germline V gives CDR1 MNHEY, CDR2 SVGEGT. The CDR3 loop is CASTRVGTSGSYEQYF. As DNA, the CDR3 is TGTGCCAGCACCCGAGTAGGGACTAGCGGGAGCTACGAGCAGTACTTC.

The V call is TRBV10-2, the J call TRBJ2-2; D may correspond to TRBD1 or TRBD2 (5 bases each). Trimming stripped 2 bases from V and 4 bases from J, with 11 bases between. The CDR3 is 15 amino acids. Per germline, CDR1 WSHSY and CDR2 SAAADI. The CDR3 coding sequence is TGCGCCAGCAGTGAGGGGGCTAGCTTCACCGGGGAGCTGTTTTTT. It translates to CASSEGASFTGELFF.

This clonotype was found a few times. V and J are TRBV13 and TRBJ2-7; 10 bases line up with TRBD2. The CDR3 is made up of 16 amino acids. Looked up from germline, CDR1 is PRHDT and CDR2 is FYEKMQ (reference sequence). The junction had 5 bases not matched to a gene; V was cut back by 0 bases and J by 3 bases. The CDR3 here is CASSLGPASGSYEQYF. The CDR3 DNA is TGTGCCAGCAGCTTAGGCCCGGCTAGCGGGAGCTACGAGCAGTACTTC. Combining the CDR3 with reference TRBV13 and TRBJ2-7 gives the whole variable domain AAGVIQSPRHLIKEKRETATLKCYPIPRHDTVYWYQQGPGQDPQFLISFYEKMQSDKGSIPDRFSAQQFSDYHSELNMSSLELGDSALYFCASSLGPASGSYEQYFGPGTRLTVT.

This clonotype was seen a handful of times. At one end the junction does not follow the germline gene, possibly because of a read error. The V call is TRBV27, the J call TRBJ2-3, with 7 nucleotides matching TRBD1. From germline, CDR1 is MNHEY and CDR2 SMNVEV (reference sequence). The CDR3 sequence is 17 residues long. As DNA, the CDR3 is TGTGCCGGCAGTCTATTCAATACAGGGGCGAATACAGATACGCAGTATTTT. Residues: CAGSLFNTGANTDTQYF.